The text below deals with one T cell receptor beta chain. This CDR3 fails to terminate in the conserved phenylalanine or tryptophan, so it likely reflects a read error. It is unclear where the CDR3 begins or ends on the DNA, so no DNA is shown, and the CDR3 is as TCRdb lists it. These data belong to a study of CD8+CD57+ T cells in acquired aplastic anemia. Study summary: Each DNA sample taken from sorted CD4+ and CD8+ cells came to about 3.4 ug on average.

The template used for profiling TCR beta VDJ and CDR3 was genomic DNA. TCRdb used MiXCR to reprocess the reads, holding one entry per CDR3 protein. Of a few hundred thousand distinct CDR3 sequences listed, 82% are singletons. CD8+CD57+ cell expansion, shown by flow cytometry, had occurred in the patients selected for sequencing. Germline V gives CDR1 LNHDA, CDR2 SQIVND (reference sequence). Inclusive of both ends, the CDR3 amounts to 15 amino acids. The specimen sequenced was sorted CD4+, CD8+, or CD8+CD57+ T cells (not recorded which) from PBMCs. The chain recombines TRBV19 with TRBJ1-1. This TCR came from a human donor with aplastic anemia. The CDR3 sequence: CASSMEGGGSAPAFC.